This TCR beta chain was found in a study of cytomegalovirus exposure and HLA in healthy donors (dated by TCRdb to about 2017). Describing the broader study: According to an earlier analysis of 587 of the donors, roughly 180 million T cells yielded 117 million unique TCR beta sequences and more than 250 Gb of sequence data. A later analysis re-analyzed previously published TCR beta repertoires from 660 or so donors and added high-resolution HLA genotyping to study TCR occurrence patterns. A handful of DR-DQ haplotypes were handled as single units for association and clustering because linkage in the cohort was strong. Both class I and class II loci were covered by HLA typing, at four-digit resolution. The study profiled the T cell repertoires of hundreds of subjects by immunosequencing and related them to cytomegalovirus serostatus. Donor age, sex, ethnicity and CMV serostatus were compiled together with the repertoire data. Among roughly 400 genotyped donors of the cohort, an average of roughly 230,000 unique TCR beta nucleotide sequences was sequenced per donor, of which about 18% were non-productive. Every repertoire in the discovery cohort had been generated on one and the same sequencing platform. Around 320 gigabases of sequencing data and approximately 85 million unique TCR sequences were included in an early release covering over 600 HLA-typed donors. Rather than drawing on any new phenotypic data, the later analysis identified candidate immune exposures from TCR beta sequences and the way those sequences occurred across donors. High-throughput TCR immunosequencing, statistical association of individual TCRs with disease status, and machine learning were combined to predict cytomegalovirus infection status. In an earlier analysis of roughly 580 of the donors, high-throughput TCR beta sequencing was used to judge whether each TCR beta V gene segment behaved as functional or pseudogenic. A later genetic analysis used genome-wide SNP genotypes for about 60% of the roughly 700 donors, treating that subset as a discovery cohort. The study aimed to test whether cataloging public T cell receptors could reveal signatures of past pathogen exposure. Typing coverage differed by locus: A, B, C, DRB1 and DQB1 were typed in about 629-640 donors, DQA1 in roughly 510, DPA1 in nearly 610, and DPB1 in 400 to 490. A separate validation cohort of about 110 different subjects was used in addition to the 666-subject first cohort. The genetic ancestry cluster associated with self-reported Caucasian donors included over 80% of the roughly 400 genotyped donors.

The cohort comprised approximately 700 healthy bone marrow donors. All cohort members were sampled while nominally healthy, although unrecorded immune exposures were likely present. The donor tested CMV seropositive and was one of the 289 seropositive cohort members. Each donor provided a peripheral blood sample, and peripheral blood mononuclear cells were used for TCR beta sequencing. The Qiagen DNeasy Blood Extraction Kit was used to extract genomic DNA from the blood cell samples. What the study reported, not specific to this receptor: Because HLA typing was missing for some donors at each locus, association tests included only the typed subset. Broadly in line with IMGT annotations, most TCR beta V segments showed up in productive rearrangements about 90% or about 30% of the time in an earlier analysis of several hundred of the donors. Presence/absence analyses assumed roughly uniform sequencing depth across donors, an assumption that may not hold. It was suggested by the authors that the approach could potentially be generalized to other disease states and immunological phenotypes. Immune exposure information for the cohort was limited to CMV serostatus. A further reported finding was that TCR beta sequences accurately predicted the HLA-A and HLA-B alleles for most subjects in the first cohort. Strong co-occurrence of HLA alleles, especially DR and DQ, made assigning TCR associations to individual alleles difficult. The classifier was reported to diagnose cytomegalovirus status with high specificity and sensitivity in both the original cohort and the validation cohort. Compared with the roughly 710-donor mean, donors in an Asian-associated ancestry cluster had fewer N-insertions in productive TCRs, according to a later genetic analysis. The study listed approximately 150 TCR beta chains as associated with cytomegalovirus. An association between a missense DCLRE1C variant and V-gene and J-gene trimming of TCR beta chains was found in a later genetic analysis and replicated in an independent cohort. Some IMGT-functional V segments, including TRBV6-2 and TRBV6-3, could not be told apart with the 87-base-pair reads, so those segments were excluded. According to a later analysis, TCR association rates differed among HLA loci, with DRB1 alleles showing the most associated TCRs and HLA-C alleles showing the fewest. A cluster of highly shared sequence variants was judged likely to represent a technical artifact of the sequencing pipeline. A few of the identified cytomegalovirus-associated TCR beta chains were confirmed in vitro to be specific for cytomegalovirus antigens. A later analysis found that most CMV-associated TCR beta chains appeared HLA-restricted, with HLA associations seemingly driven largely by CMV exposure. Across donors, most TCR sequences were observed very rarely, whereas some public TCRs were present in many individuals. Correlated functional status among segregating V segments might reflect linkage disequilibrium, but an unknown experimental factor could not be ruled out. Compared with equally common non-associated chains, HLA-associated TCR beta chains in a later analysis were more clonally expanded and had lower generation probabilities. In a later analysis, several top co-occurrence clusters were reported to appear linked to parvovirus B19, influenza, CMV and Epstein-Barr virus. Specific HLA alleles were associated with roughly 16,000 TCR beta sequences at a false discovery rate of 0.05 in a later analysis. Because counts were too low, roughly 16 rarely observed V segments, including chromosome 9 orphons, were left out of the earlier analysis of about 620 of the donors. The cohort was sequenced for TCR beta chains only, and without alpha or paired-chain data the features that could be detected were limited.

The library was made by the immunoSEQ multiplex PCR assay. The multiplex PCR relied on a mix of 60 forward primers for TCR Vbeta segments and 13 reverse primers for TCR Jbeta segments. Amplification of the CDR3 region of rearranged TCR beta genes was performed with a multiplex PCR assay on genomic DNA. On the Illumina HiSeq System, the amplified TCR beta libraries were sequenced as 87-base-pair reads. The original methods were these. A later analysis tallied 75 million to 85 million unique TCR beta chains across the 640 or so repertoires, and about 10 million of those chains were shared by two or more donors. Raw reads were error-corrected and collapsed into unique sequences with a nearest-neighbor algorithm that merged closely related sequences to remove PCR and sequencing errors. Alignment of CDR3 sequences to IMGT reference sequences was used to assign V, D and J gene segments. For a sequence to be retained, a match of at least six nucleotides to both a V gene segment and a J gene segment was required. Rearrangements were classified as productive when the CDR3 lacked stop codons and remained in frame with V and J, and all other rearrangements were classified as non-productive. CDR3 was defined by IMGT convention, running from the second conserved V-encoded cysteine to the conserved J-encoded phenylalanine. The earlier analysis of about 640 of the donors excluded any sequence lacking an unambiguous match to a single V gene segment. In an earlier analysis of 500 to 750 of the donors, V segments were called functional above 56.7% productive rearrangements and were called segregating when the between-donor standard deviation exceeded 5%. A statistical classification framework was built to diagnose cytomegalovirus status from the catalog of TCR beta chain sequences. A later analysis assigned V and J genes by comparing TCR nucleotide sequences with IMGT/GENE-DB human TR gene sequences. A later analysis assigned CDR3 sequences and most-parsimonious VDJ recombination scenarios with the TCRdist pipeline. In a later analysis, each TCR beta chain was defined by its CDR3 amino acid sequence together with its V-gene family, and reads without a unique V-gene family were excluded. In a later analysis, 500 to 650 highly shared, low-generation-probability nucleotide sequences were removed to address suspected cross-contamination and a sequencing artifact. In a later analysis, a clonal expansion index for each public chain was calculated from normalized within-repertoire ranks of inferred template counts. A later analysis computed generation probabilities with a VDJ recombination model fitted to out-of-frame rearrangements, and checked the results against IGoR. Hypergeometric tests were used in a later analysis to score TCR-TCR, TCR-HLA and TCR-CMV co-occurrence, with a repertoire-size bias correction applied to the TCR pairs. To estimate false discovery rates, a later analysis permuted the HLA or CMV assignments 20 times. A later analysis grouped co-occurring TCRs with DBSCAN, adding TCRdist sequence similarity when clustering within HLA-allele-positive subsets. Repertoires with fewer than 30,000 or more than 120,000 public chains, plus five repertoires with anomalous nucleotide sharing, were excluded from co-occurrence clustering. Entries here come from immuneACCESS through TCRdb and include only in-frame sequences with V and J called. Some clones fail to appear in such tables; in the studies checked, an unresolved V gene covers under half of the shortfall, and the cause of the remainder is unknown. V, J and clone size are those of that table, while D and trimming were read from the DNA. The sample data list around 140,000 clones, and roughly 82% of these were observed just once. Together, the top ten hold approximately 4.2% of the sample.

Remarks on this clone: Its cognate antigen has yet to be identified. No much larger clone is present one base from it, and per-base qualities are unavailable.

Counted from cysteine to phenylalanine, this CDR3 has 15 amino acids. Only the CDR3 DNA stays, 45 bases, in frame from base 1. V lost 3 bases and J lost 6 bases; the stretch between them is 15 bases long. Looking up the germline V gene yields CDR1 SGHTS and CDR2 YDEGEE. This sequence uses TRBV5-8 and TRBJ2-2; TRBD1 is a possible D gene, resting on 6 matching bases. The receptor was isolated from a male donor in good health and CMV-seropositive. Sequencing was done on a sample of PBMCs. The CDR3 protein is CASSSTGRVAGELFF. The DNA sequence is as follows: TGTGCCAGCAGCTCAACAGGGAGAGTCGCCGGGGAGCTGTTTTTT.